The sample holds many counts of the clone carrying this TCR beta chain. This record comes from a study of molecular identifiers for immune sequencing clone quantification. The CDR3 spans 17 residues. Germline V CDR1 and CDR2: MNHEY, SMNVEV (reference sequence). V shed 1 base and J 1 base; nucleotides not matched to a gene: 8. As CD8+CD4-CCR7+CD45RA+ cells, naive CD8 T cells were sorted. In TCRdb, the PCR reads were re-called with MiXCR into one record per CDR3 protein. The table has tens of thousands of distinct CDR3 sequences, more than 20% seen once. The sample consisted of naive CD8+ T cells from blood, with Jurkat cell RNA spiked in. As to subset: FACS-sorted CD8+CD4-CCR7+CD45RA+ naive T cells. The gene calls are TRBV27 and TRBJ2-7, with 9 bases fitting TRBD2. The source of this sequence is a human donor in good health. Some libraries in this study had Jurkat cell RNA spiked in. In nucleotides, the CDR3 is TGTGCCAGCAGTTTATTGTCCGGCGGGAGGGTGTCCTACGAGCAGTACTTC. Residues: CASSLLSGGRVSYEQYF.